A single T cell receptor (beta chain) is shown here with its context. Its specificity is not known. The Oncomine TCR Beta short-read assay sequenced DNA from cultured CD4+ T cells. TCRdb re-analysed the PCR reads in MiXCR, keeping a single row per CDR3 protein. In the table there are approximately 21,000 distinct CDR3 sequences, 44% of which are singletons. The V end was cut by 0 bases, the J end by 5 bases, with 8 bases between. Germline-derived CDR1 and CDR2 are DFQATT and SNEGSKA (reference sequence). The CDR3 covers 13 residues. The treatment was: approximately 11-day PBMC culture with coronavirus spike peptide pools or control peptides (ViraFEST assay). Both day 3 and day 7 involved replacing half of the medium with fresh IL-2 medium. It was after 9 to 11 days of culture that CD4+ T cells were isolated by negative selection. This sample was included in a study of vaccination and CD4 T cells after COVID-19.

J is TRBJ1-5 and V is TRBV20-1, with D possibly TRBD1 on 5 matching bases. The source was CD4+ T cells from blood, cultured in vitro, collected before SARS-CoV-2 vaccination. This clonotype was sampled from a human donor who had recovered from COVID-19. The CDR3 reads CSARDWGDQPQHF. The DNA of the CDR3 is TGCAGTGCTAGAGATTGGGGGGATCAGCCCCAGCATTTT.